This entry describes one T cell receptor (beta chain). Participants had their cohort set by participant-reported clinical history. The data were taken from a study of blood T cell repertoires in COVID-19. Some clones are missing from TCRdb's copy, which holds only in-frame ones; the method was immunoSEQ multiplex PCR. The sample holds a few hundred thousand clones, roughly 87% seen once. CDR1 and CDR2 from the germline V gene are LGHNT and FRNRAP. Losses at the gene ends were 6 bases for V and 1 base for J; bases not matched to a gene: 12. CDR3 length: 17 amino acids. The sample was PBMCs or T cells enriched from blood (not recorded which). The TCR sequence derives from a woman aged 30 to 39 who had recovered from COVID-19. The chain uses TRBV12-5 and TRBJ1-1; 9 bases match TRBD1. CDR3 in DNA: TGTGCTAGTGGCAGGACAGGGGCGTTGAGGAGGAACACTGAAGCTTTCTTT. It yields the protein CASGRTGALRRNTEAFF.